This TCR beta chain originates from a study of radiotherapy plus CTLA-4 blockade in lung cancer. Study-wide context: Objective responses were documented in about 19% of patients, with disease control in approximately 31%. Study-level findings and limits: Following radiotherapy plus ipilimumab, tumor-derived TCR clones expanded in the blood.

The germline CDR1 and CDR2 sequences are SGHDN and FVKESK. The trim removed 3 bases at V and 1 base at J, leaving 7 bases unmatched. CDR3 length: 16 amino acids. Focal radiation and CTLA-4 blockade (ipilimumab) were tested in chemo-refractory metastatic non-small-cell lung cancer patients. Comments on this clone: Its specificity is not known.

Sequencing was performed with immunoSEQ multiplex PCR; in TCRdb, only in-frame clones are kept and a portion is missing. The data contain roughly 88,000 clones, about four fifths of them singletons. The chain combines TRBV14 with TRBJ2-5, with 8 positions matching TRBD2. The material sequenced was peripheral blood, taken from a patient treated with radiotherapy plus ipilimumab. This receptor was obtained from a human donor with non-small cell lung cancer who had stable disease on radiotherapy plus ipilimumab. CDR3 bases: TGTGCCAGCAGCCACGGTCTCGCGGGGGGCCAAGAGACCCAGTACTTC. Amino acid sequence: CASSHGLAGGQETQYF.